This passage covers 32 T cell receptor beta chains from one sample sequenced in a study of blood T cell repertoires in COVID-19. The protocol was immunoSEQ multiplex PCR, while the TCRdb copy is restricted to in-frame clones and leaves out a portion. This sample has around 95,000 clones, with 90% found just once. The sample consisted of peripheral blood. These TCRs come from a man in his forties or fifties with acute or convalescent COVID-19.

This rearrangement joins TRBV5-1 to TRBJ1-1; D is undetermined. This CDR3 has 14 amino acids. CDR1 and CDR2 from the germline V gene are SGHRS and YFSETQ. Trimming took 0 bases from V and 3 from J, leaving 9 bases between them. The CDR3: CASSLGRHYTEAFF. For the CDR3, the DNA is TGCGCCAGCAGCTTGGGAAGACATTACACTGAAGCTTTCTTT.

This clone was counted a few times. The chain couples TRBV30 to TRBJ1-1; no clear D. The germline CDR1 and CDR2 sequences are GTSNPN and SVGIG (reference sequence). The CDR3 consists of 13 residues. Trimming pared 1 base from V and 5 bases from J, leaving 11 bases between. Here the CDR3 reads CAWSDFRGTEAFF. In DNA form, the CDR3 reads TGTGCCTGGAGTGACTTCCGCGGGACTGAAGCTTTCTTT. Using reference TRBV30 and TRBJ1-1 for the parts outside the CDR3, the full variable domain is SQTIHQWPATLVQPVGSPLSLECTVEGTSNPNLYWYRQAAGRGLQLLFYSVGIGQISSEVPQNLSASRPQDRQFILSSKKLLLSDSGFYLCAWSDFRGTEAFFGQGTRLTVV.

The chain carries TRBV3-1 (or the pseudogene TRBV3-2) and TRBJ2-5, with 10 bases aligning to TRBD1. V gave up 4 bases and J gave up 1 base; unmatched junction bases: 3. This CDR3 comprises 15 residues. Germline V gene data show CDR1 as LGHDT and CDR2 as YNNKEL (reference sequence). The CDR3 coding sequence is TGTGCCAGCAGCCTCCGGGACAGGGGCCAAGAGACCCAGTACTTC. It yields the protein CASSLRDRGQETQYF.

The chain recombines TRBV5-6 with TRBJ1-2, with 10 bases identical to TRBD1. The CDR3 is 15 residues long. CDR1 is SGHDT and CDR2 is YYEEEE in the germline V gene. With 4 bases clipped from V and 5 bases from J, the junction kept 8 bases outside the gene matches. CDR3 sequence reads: CASSRRDRGLYGYTF. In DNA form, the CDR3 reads TGTGCCAGCAGCCGCCGGGACAGGGGATTGTATGGCTACACCTTC.

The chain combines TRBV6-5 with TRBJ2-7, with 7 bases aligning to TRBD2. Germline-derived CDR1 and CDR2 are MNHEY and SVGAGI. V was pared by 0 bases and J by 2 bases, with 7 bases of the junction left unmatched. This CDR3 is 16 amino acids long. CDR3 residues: CASSYSVGREPYEQYF. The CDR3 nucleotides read TGTGCCAGCAGTTACTCGGTCGGGCGGGAGCCCTACGAGCAGTACTTC.

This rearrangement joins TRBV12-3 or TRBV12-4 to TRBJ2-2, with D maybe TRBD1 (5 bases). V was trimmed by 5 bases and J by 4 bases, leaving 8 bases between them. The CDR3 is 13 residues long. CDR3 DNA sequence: TGTGCCAGCAGTCCTCAGGGCACCGGGGAGCTGTTTTTT. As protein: CASSPQGTGELFF.

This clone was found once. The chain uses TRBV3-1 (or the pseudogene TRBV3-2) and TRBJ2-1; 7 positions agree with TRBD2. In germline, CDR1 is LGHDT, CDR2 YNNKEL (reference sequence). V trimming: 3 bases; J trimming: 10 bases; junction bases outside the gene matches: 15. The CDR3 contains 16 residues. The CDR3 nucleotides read TGTGCCAGCAGCCACCCCGGGGGACTATCGCCGGCGGAGCAGTTCTTC. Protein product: CASSHPGGLSPAEQFF.

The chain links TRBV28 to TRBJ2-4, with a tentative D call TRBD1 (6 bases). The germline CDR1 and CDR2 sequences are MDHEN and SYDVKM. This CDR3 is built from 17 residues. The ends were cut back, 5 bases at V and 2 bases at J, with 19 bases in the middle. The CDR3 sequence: CASSGTGTRLTKNIQYF. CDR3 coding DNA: TGTGCCAGCAGTGGAACCGGGACAAGGTTAACCAAAAACATTCAGTACTTC.

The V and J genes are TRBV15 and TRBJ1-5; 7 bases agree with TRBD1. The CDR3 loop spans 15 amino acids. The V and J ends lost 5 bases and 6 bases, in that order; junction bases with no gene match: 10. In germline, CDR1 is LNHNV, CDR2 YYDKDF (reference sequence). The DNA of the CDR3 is TGTGCCACCAGCTCTAGACAGGGTCTAAGTCAGCCCCAGCATTTT. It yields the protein CATSSRQGLSQPQHF.

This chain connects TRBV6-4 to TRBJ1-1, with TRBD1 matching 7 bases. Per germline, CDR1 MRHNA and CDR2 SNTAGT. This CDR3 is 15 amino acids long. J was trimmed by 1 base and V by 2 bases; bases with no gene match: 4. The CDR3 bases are TGTGCCAGCAGTGACCGACAGGGCGAGAACACTGAAGCTTTCTTT. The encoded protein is CASSDRQGENTEAFF.

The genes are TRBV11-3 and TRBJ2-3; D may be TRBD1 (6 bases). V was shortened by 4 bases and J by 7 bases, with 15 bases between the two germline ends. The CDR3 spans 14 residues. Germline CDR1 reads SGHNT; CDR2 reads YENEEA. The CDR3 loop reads CASSYETGVNTQYF. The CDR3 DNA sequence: TGTGCCAGCAGCTACGAGACAGGTGTGAATACGCAGTATTTT.

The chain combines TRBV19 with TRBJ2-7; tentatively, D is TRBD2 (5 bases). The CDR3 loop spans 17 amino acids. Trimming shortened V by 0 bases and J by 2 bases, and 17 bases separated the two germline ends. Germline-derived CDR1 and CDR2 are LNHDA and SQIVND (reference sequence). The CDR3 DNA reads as TGTGCCAGTAGTATAGAAAGGACCAGCGGTTACACCTACGAGCAGTACTTC. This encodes CASSIERTSGYTYEQYF.

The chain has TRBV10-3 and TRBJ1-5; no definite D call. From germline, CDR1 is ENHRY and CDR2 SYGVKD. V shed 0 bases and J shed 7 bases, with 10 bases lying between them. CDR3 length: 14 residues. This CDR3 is CAISESRVKQPQHF. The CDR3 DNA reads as TGTGCCATCAGTGAGTCGAGGGTAAAGCAGCCCCAGCATTTT.

Here the CDR3 DNA reads TGTGCCTGGCGAAGGACAGGGGCAAATGAGCAGTTCTTC. Translation: CAWRRTGANEQFF. The gene calls are TRBV30 and TRBJ2-1; 9 nucleotides line up with TRBD1. This CDR3 spans 13 amino acids. CDR1 and CDR2 (germline): GTSNPN, SVGIG (reference sequence). The trim removed 5 bases at V and 7 bases at J, leaving 6 bases unmatched.

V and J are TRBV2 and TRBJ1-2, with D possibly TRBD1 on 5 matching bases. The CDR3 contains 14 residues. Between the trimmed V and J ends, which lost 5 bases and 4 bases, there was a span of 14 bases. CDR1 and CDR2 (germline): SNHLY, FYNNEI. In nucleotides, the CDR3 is TGTGCCAGCAGTCGCGGGGGGGGACCCTATGGCTACACCTTC. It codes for CASSRGGGPYGYTF.

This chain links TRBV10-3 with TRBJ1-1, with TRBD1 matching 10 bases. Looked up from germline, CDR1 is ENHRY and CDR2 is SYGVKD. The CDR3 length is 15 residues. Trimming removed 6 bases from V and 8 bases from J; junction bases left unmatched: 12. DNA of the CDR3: TGTGCCATCAGCGCTACCGGGACAGGGGTTTTGGAAGCTTTCTTT. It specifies CAISATGTGVLEAFF.

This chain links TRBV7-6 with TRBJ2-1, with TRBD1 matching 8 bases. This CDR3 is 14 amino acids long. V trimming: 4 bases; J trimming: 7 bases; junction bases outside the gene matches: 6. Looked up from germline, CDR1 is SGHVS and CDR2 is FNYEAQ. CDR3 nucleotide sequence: TGTGCCAGCAGCTCCGGACAGGGTAGGAATGAGCAGTTCTTC. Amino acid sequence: CASSSGQGRNEQFF.

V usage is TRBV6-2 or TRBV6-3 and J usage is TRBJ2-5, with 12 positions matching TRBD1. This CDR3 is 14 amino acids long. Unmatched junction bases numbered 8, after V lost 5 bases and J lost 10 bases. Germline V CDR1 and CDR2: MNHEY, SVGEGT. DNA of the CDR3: TGTGCCAGCAGTAGGGGACAGGGGGCCAAGGACCAGTACTTC. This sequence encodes CASSRGQGAKDQYF.

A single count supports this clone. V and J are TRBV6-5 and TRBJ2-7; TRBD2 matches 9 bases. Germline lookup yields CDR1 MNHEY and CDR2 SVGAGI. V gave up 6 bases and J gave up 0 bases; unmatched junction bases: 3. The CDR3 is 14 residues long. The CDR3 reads CASRRLADSYEQYF. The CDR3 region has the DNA TGTGCCAGCAGACGACTAGCGGACTCCTACGAGCAGTACTTC.

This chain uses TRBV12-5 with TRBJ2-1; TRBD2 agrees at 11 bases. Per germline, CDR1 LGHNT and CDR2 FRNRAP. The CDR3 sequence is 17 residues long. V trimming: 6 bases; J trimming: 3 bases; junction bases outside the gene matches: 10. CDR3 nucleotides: TGTGCTAGTGGCCCACGCGGGGGACTAGCGGTCTACAATGAGCAGTTCTTC. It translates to CASGPRGGLAVYNEQFF.

The CDR3 reads CASIPTRGQGNTEAFF. As DNA, the CDR3 is TGCGCCAGCATCCCAACCAGGGGACAAGGGAACACTGAAGCTTTCTTT. The chain combines TRBV4-1 with TRBJ1-1; possible D gene TRBD1, 6 bases. The CDR3 contains 16 residues. From germline, CDR1 is MGHRA and CDR2 YSYEKL. The ends were cut back, 7 bases at V and 1 base at J, with 19 bases in the middle.

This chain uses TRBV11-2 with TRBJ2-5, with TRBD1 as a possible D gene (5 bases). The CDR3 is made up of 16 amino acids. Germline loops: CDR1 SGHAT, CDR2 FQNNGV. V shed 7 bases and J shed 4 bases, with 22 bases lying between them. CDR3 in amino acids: CASTYTTGNGGETQYF. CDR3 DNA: TGTGCCAGCACCTATACTACAGGAAACGGCGGAGAGACCCAGTACTTC.

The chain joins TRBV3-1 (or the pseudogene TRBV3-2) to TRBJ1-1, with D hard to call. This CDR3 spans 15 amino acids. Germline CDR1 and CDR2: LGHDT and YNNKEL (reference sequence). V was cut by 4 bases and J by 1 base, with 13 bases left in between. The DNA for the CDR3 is TGTGCCAGCAGCCCCCCCGGCAGGTCGAACACTGAAGCTTTCTTT. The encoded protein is CASSPPGRSNTEAFF.

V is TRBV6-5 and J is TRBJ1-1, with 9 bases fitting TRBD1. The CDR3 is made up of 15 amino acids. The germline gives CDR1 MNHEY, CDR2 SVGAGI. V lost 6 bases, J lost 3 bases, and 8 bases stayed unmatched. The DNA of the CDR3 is TGTGCCAGCAGGGACAGGGGAAGAAGAGACACTGAAGCTTTCTTT. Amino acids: CASRDRGRRDTEAFF.

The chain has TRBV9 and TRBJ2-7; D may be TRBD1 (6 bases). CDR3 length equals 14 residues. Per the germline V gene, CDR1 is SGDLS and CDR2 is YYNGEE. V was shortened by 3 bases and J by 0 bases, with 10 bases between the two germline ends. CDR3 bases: TGTGCCAGCAGCGCCCAGGGGAGCTCCTACGAGCAGTACTTC. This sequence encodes CASSAQGSSYEQYF.

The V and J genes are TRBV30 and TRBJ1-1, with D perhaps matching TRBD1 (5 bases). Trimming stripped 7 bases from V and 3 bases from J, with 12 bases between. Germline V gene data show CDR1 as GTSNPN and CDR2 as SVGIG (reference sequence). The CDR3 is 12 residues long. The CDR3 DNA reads TGTGCCTTAAGGGGAGGGGACACTGAAGCTTTCTTT. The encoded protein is CALRGGDTEAFF. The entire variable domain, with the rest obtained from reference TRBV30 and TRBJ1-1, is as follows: SQTIHQWPATLVQPVGSPLSLECTVEGTSNPNLYWYRQAAGRGLQLLFYSVGIGQISSEVPQNLSASRPQDRQFILSSKKLLLSDSGFYLCALRGGDTEAFFGQGTRLTVV.

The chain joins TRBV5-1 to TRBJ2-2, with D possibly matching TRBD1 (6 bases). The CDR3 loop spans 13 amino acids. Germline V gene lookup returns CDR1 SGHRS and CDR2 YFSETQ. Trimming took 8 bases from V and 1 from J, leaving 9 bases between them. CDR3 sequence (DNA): TGCGCCAGTCAGGACAGGAACACCGGGGAGCTGTTTTTT. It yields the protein CASQDRNTGELFF.

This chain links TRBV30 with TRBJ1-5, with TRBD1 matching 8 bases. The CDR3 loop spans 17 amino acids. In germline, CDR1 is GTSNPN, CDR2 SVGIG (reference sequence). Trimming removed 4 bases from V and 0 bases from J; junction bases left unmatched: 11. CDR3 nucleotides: TGTGCCTGGAAAGACCCATCCGGGACAGGTAGCAATCAGCCCCAGCATTTT. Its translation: CAWKDPSGTGSNQPQHF.

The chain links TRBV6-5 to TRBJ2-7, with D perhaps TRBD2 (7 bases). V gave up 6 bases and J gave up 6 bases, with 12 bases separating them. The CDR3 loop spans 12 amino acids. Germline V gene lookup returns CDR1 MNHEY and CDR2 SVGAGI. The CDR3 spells CASRGGGLEQYF. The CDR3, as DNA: TGTGCCAGCAGAGGGGGGGGTCTCGAGCAGTACTTC.

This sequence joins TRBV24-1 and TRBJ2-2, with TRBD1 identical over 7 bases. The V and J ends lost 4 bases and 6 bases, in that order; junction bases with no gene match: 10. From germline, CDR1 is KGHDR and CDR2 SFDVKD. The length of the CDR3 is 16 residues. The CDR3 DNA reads TGTGCCACCAGTGACGCTGACAGGGTGGGGGCCGGGGAGCTGTTTTTT. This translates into CATSDADRVGAGELFF.

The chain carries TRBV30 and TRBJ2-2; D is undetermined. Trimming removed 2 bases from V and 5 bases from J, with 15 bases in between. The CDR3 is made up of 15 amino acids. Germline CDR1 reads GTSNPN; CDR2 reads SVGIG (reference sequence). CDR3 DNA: TGTGCCTGGAGTTATAGGAGAGTCTTAACCGGGGAGCTGTTTTTT. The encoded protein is CAWSYRRVLTGELFF.

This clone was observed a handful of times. The CDR3 reads CASSASGTGLSPLHF. The CDR3, as DNA: TGTGCCAGCAGTGCCAGCGGGACAGGTCTCTCGCCCCTCCACTTT. The V gene is TRBV25-1, the J gene TRBJ1-6; TRBD1 matches 8 bases. Germline trimming cut 4 bases from V and 13 bases from J; bases unmatched to any gene: 12. The CDR3 is 15 residues long. Per germline, CDR1 MGHDK and CDR2 SYGVNS. The full variable domain, with the rest looked up from reference TRBV25-1 and TRBJ1-6, is EADIYQTPRYLVIGTGKKITLECSQTMGHDKMYWYQQDPGMELHLIHYSYGVNSTEKGDLSSESTVSRIRTEHFPLTLESARPSHTSQYLCASSASGTGLSPLHFGNGTRLTVT.